This T cell receptor beta chain is drawn from a study of molecular identifiers for immune sequencing clone quantification. Study results and caveats: For effector cells, clones above 20 RNA copies held over 99% of molecules; for naive cells, under 1%.

This clonotype came up many times. Antigen: not known. Using its own MiXCR run on the PCR reads, TCRdb lists one record per CDR3 protein. The sample lists about 640,000 distinct CDR3 sequences, roughly 21% occurring once. Trimming took 3 bases from V and 7 from J, leaving 7 bases between them. Looked up from germline, CDR1 is SNHLY and CDR2 is FYNNEI. The CDR3 loop spans 12 amino acids. Material for sequencing was naive CD8+ T cells from blood, with Jurkat cell RNA spiked in. Subset reported: FACS-sorted CD8+CD4-CCR7+CD45RA+ naive T cells. The clonotype was recovered from a human donor in good health. Some libraries in this study had Jurkat cell RNA spiked in. The chain is built from TRBV2 and TRBJ1-5; D might be TRBD1 (5 bases). The CDR3 nucleotides are TGTGCCAGCAGTGAGGGGGACCAGCCCCAGCATTTT. Translated: CASSEGDQPQHF. Full variable domain (remainder filled in from reference TRBV2 and TRBJ1-5): EPEVTQTPSHQVTQMGQEVILRCVPISNHLYFYWYRQILGQKVEFLVSFYNNEISEKSEIFDDQFSVERPDGSNFTLKIRSTKLEDSAMYFCASSEGDQPQHFGDGTRLSIL.